A single sample gave rise to the 25 T cell receptor beta chains below, sequenced in a study of CD8+CD57+ T cells in acquired aplastic anemia. Both TCR beta VDJ combination and CDR3 sequence profiling were carried out. Genomic DNA was the template for this profiling. TCRdb reanalysed the reads using MiXCR and keeps one entry per CDR3 protein. This sample carries about 290,000 distinct CDR3 sequences, 56% of them seen once, and the ten largest clones take 1% to 1.5%. Sequencing involved patients with CD8+CD57+ cell expansion previously shown by flow cytometry. Material for sequencing was sorted CD4+, CD8+, or CD8+CD57+ T cells (not recorded which) from PBMCs. These receptors came from a human donor with aplastic anemia.

The chain has TRBV5-1 and TRBJ1-1; D may be TRBD1 (5 bases). Germline V gene sequence: CDR1 SGHRS, CDR2 YFSETQ. V was trimmed by 1 base and J by 4 bases, leaving 14 bases between them. The CDR3 spans 15 residues. The CDR3 DNA is TGCGCCAGCAGCTTGAATACTGGGGCGACCACTGAAGCTTTCTTT. It yields the protein CASSLNTGATTEAFF.

This rearrangement joins TRBV20-1 to TRBJ2-4; 7 bases are shared with TRBD1. CDR3 size: 12 residues. Germline CDR1 reads DFQATT; CDR2 reads SNEGSKA (reference sequence). V gave up 5 bases and J gave up 7 bases; unmatched junction bases: 5. The CDR3 DNA reads TGCAGTGCTGACGACAGGGTCAACATTCAGTACTTC. Protein sequence: CSADDRVNIQYF.

This clonotype was found once. The chain links TRBV9 to TRBJ2-6; TRBD2 agrees at 8 bases. Per germline, CDR1 SGDLS and CDR2 YYNGEE. The CDR3 runs 17 residues. The V and J ends lost 0 bases and 15 bases, in that order; junction bases with no gene match: 17. DNA for the CDR3: TGTGCCAGCAGCGTAGGGAGTCGGGGGGGCAATCCCCACGCCCTGACTTTC. Its translation: CASSVGSRGGNPHALTF.

This clonotype was detected only once. The rearrangement joins TRBV2 to TRBJ2-7; D is unresolved. The germline V and J ends were trimmed by 7 bases and 3 bases, with 10 bases remaining between them. The CDR3 is 12 amino acids. Germline V gene lookup returns CDR1 SNHLY and CDR2 FYNNEI. In nucleotides, the CDR3 is TGTGCCAGCACCGTTCTAGACTACGAGCAGTACTTC. The encoded protein is CASTVLDYEQYF.

CDR3 in DNA: TGTGCCAGCAGTTACTCCCGGCCAGGGGGAGCCTCTGGAAACACCATATATTTT. Its translation is CASSYSRPGGASGNTIYF. This chain links TRBV6-5 with TRBJ1-3; 7 bases map to TRBD1. There are 18 residues in the CDR3. V was clipped by 0 bases and J by 0 bases; unmatched bases: 8. Germline values: CDR1 MNHEY, CDR2 SVGAGI.

This clonotype was recorded at least ten times. An end of the junction differs from the germline gene, which may be a read error. The chain carries TRBV9 and TRBJ1-1; D is possibly TRBD1 (5 bases). The germline V gene has CDR1 SGDLS and CDR2 YYNGEE. This CDR3 is built from 13 residues. CDR3 DNA sequence: TGTGCCAGCGGCGTAGCTTTGGGACTAGAAGCTTTCTTT. Amino acids: CASGVALGLEAFF. The full variable domain, completed using reference TRBV9 and TRBJ1-1, is DSGVTQTPKHLITATGQRVTLRCSPRSGDLSVYWYQQSLDQGLQFLIQYYNGEERAKGNILERFSAQQFPDLHSELNLSSLELGDSALYFCASGVALGLEAFFGQGTRLTVV.

This chain links TRBV10-2 with TRBJ1-4; 7 bases map to TRBD1. This CDR3 has 14 residues. V trimming: 7 bases; J trimming: 5 bases; junction bases outside the gene matches: 7. Germline CDR1 reads WSHSY; CDR2 reads SAAADI. CDR3 bases: TGCGCCAGCAAACCGGGACAGCGCAATGAAAAACTGTTTTTT. It specifies CASKPGQRNEKLFF.

This clonotype appeared once. V gene TRBV7-3 combines with J gene TRBJ2-5; D might be TRBD2 (6 bases). The CDR3 covers 15 residues. Trimming took 3 bases from V and 7 from J, leaving 18 bases between them. Germline V CDR1 and CDR2: SGHTA, FQGTGA. The CDR3 coding sequence is TGTGCCAGCAGCTTCCGATACACCGGGGACTTGACCCAGTACTTC. This encodes CASSFRYTGDLTQYF. The full variable domain, its missing parts supplied by reference TRBV7-3 and TRBJ2-5, is GAGVSQTPSNKVTEKGKYVELRCDPISGHTALYWYRQSLGQGPEFLIYFQGTGAADDSGLPNDRFFAVRPEGSVSTLKIQRTERGDSAVYLCASSFRYTGDLTQYFGPGTRLLVL.

The genes are TRBV19 and TRBJ2-2; 10 positions agree with TRBD1. This CDR3 has 18 residues. Per the germline V gene, CDR1 is LNHDA and CDR2 is SQIVND (reference sequence). Trimming cost V 7 bases and J 1 base; bases outside gene matches: 12. CDR3 region: CASNSRDRGVRNTGELFF. DNA of the CDR3: TGTGCCAGTAATAGCAGGGACAGGGGAGTCCGGAACACCGGGGAGCTGTTTTTT.

V is TRBV12-3 or TRBV12-4 and J is TRBJ2-1; tentative D call: TRBD1 (6 bases). The CDR3 spans 14 residues. V shed 6 bases and J shed 7 bases, with 16 bases lying between them. CDR3 in DNA: TGTGCCAGCAGCAAGGCAGGGGTCGAGAATGAGCAGTTCTTC. It is translated as CASSKAGVENEQFF.

The chain joins TRBV6-5 to TRBJ1-3; 7 nucleotides agree with TRBD1. The CDR3 is made up of 14 amino acids. Per germline, CDR1 MNHEY and CDR2 SVGAGI. Trimming at V came to 10 bases and at J to 0 bases, leaving 6 bases not matched to a gene. The CDR3 bases are TGTGCCATCGGAGGGACAGCCTCTGGAAACACCATATATTTT. It yields the protein CAIGGTASGNTIYF.

Many counts were recorded for this clonotype. This chain uses TRBV6-1 with TRBJ2-3; TRBD2 is a possible D gene (7 bases). The CDR3 length is 16 residues. V was trimmed by 5 bases and J by 0 bases, leaving 15 bases between them. In germline, CDR1 is MNHNS, CDR2 SASEGT. CDR3 sequence: CASSFGGGGSTDTQYF. The CDR3 DNA sequence: TGTGCCAGCAGTTTCGGGGGAGGGGGAAGCACAGATACGCAGTATTTT.

Comment on this clonotype: A read error may produce the germline difference seen at one junction end. V gene TRBV7-6 combines with J gene TRBJ1-6; D gene unclear. The V gene's germline CDR1 is SGHVS and CDR2 FNYEAQ. The CDR3 spans 15 residues. CDR3 sequence reads: CARSLAAGGHSPLHF. Here the CDR3 DNA reads TGTGCCAGAAGCTTAGCAGCGGGTGGGCATTCACCCCTCCACTTT. Looking up the rest from reference TRBV7-6 and TRBJ1-6 gives the full variable domain: GAGVSQSPRYKVTKRGQDVALRCDPISGHVSLYWYRQALGQGPEFLTYFNYEAQQDKSGLPNDRFSAERPEGSISTLTIQRTEQRDSAMYRCARSLAAGGHSPLHFGNGTRLTVT.

The V call is TRBV25-1, the J call TRBJ2-1; TRBD2 matches at 9 bases. Germline values: CDR1 MGHDK, CDR2 SYGVNS. CDR3 size: 15 residues. V was clipped by 3 bases and J by 4 bases; unmatched bases: 4. CDR3 in DNA: TGTGCCAGCAGTGAGATTAGCGGGAGATACAATGAGCAGTTCTTC. This codes for CASSEISGRYNEQFF.

This sequence joins TRBV20-1 and TRBJ1-6; 8 bases are a match to TRBD1. The V gene end was trimmed by 2 bases and the J gene end by 5 bases; junction bases not matched to a gene: 8. From germline, CDR1 is DFQATT and CDR2 SNEGSKA (reference sequence). The CDR3 contains 16 residues. Here the CDR3 reads CSARQGQGPDNSPLHF. The CDR3 DNA reads TGCAGTGCTAGACAAGGACAGGGTCCGGATAATTCACCCCTCCACTTT.

As concerns this clonotype: This may stem from a read error, because a much larger clone lies one nucleotide away. The chain combines TRBV19 with TRBJ1-3; D is ambiguous. Germline V gene sequence: CDR1 LNHDA, CDR2 SQIVND (reference sequence). This CDR3 contains 17 residues. The CDR3 region is CASSTGTGELAGNAIYF. The CDR3 coding sequence is TGTGCCAGTAGTACGGGAACTGGGGAATTGGCTGGAAACGCCATATATTTT. Filled out from reference TRBV19 and TRBJ1-3, the complete variable domain reads DGGITQSPKYLFRKEGQNVTLSCEQNLNHDAMYWYRQDPGQGLRLIYYSQIVNDFQKGDIAEGYSVSREKKESFPLTVTSAQKNPTAFYLCASSTGTGELAGNAIYFGEGSWLTVV.

The chain couples TRBV9 to TRBJ1-6, with 11 bases that match TRBD1. The germline gives CDR1 SGDLS, CDR2 YYNGEE. CDR3 size: 15 residues. J lost 10 bases, V lost 2 bases, and 5 bases had no gene match. The CDR3 sequence is CASSVGTGGRSPLHF. Written as DNA, the CDR3 is TGTGCCAGCAGCGTTGGGACAGGGGGAAGGTCACCCCTCCACTTT.

This clonotype was found a few times. The V call is TRBV20-1, the J call TRBJ2-5; D gene uncertain. The CDR3 spans 14 residues. Germline V gene lookup returns CDR1 DFQATT and CDR2 SNEGSKA (reference sequence). V lost 2 bases to trimming and J lost 2 bases, with 12 bases between them. The CDR3 reads CSARPDLRQETQYF. The CDR3 bases are TGCAGTGCTAGACCTGACTTGCGGCAAGAGACCCAGTACTTC.

Turning to this clonotype: Germline and junction disagree at one end, which may indicate a read error. The CDR3 DNA is TGTGCTAGCAGCCCCAGCGGGGGTAGAATATTAGAGACCCAGTACTTC. This translates into CASSPSGGRILETQYF. The chain is built from TRBV7-7 and TRBJ2-5; 8 nucleotides agree with TRBD2. This CDR3 contains 16 residues. Germline CDR1 reads SSHAT; CDR2 reads FNYEAQ (reference sequence).

The rearrangement joins TRBV7-3 to TRBJ1-2; TRBD1 is a possible D gene (6 bases). The CDR3 runs to 18 residues. The germline CDR1 and CDR2 sequences are SGHTA and FQGTGA. Trimming cost V 4 bases and J 0 bases, with 21 bases left between them. DNA for the CDR3: TGTGCCAGCAGCTCAGGGGTGGGACGGATGATAGCTAACTATGGCTACACCTTC. Translated, it gives CASSSGVGRMIANYGYTF.

The gene calls are TRBV2 and TRBJ2-7, with D perhaps matching TRBD1 (6 bases). The CDR3 loop spans 15 amino acids. The V and J ends lost 8 bases and 2 bases respectively, with 19 bases between them. Germline V CDR1 and CDR2: SNHLY, FYNNEI. CDR3 in amino acids: CASDEGDPGPYEQYF. The CDR3 bases are TGTGCCAGCGACGAGGGGGACCCAGGGCCCTACGAGCAGTACTTC.

This clonotype was seen ten or more times. This chain joins TRBV6-6 and TRBJ1-1; D not certain. This CDR3 is 13 amino acids long. Germline CDR1 is MNHNY and CDR2 is SVGAGI (reference sequence). V gave up 3 bases and J gave up 5 bases, with 10 bases separating them. The CDR3 sequence: CASSYVSGTEAFF. The CDR3 nucleotides read TGTGCCAGCAGTTATGTCTCTGGAACTGAAGCTTTCTTT.

The chain joins TRBV9 to TRBJ2-1; possibly TRBD1 for D (5 bases). Trimming removed 0 bases from V and 7 bases from J, with 11 bases in between. Per the germline V gene, CDR1 is SGDLS and CDR2 is YYNGEE. CDR3 length: 14 residues. Here the CDR3 DNA reads TGTGCCAGCAGCGTAGGGGGCGGCGAAAATGAGCAGTTCTTC. Its protein is CASSVGGGENEQFF.

Written as DNA, the CDR3 is TGTGCCAGCAGCTTTAGGCAACTGTTTTTT. Translation: CASSFRQLFF. This chain joins TRBV7-9 and TRBJ1-4; D remains unclear. The CDR3 has 10 residues. CDR1 SEHNR and CDR2 FQNEAQ come from the germline V gene (reference sequence). Trimming took off 3 bases at V and 12 bases at J, with 5 bases between the two ends. Filled out from reference TRBV7-9 and TRBJ1-4, the complete variable domain reads DTGVSQNPRHKITKRGQNVTFRCDPISEHNRLYWYRQTLGQGPEFLTYFQNEAQLEKSRLLSDRFSAERPKGSFSTLEIQRTEQGDSAMYLCASSFRQLFFGSGTQLSVL.

This clonotype was seen repeatedly, ten times or more. This chain uses TRBV2 with TRBJ2-7; 7 nucleotides agree with TRBD1. This CDR3 region has 13 residues. V lost 7 bases to trimming and J lost 2 bases; unmatched junction nucleotides: 5. Germline V CDR1 and CDR2: SNHLY, FYNNEI. CDR3 in DNA: TGTGCCAGCACTCAGACAGGGACCTACGAGCAGTACTTC. Translated, it gives CASTQTGTYEQYF.